Sequencing of this T cell receptor (beta chain) was carried out in a study of T cell changes during pregnancy in multiple sclerosis. Per germline, CDR1 SGDLS and CDR2 YYNGEE. The V and J ends lost 4 bases and 5 bases respectively, with 22 bases between them. The CDR3 has 17 amino acids. Data came from immunoSEQ multiplex PCR; TCRdb stores just in-frame clones and leaves some out. The sample carries 75,000 to 95,000 clones, 75% to 95% recorded once. This sample comprised peripheral blood, obtained in the first trimester of pregnancy. The receptor comes from a female donor in good health, enrolled as a control in a pregnancy study. The chain couples TRBV9 to TRBJ2-1; D not resolved. The CDR3 here is CASSSPVTETRDNEQFF. CDR3 nucleotide sequence: TGTGCCAGCAGCTCCCCAGTGACTGAGACTCGAGACAATGAGCAGTTCTTC.